The 13 T cell receptor beta chains below all came from one sample that was sequenced in a study of CD8+CD57+ T cells in acquired aplastic anemia. All patients picked for sequencing had shown, by flow cytometry, an expansion of CD8+CD57+ cells. TCR beta VDJ combinations and CDR3 sequences were profiled from genomic DNA. One entry per CDR3 protein results from TCRdb running MiXCR on the reads. The top ten clones hold over 7.5% of a sample with fewer than 250,000 distinct CDR3 sequences, about 44% of them seen once. The sample taken for sequencing was sorted CD4+, CD8+, or CD8+CD57+ T cells (not recorded which) from PBMCs. Receptors originate from a human donor with aplastic anemia.

The chain couples TRBV7-2 to TRBJ1-1, with 7 bases aligning to TRBD1. After removal of 4 bases from V and 0 bases from J, the junction contained 8 bases not matched to a gene. Germline V gene sequence: CDR1 SGHTA, CDR2 FQGNSA. CDR3 length equals 16 residues. CDR3 amino acids: CASSSQPGTVNTEAFF. The CDR3 bases are TGTGCCAGCAGCTCTCAACCCGGGACAGTGAACACTGAAGCTTTCTTT.

The chain is built from TRBV7-3 and TRBJ2-2; D possibly corresponds to TRBD1 (5 bases). There are 15 residues in the CDR3. Germline V CDR1 and CDR2: SGHTA, FQGTGA. Trimming removed 5 bases from V and 0 bases from J, with 10 bases in between. DNA of the CDR3: TGTGCCAGCAGCGCAGAACAGGCGAACACCGGGGAGCTGTTTTTT. Residues: CASSAEQANTGELFF.

This clonotype came up many times. V is TRBV10-3 and J is TRBJ1-1; weak D call: TRBD1 (5 bases). V was trimmed by 7 bases and J by 1 base, leaving 13 bases between them. The CDR3 extends over 14 amino acids. Germline V lookup: CDR1 ENHRY, CDR2 SYGVKD. The chain's CDR3 is CAITASGGNTEAFF. The CDR3 DNA reads as TGTGCCATCACCGCTTCCGGGGGGAACACTGAAGCTTTCTTT.

This clonotype was counted only a few times. This chain uses TRBV12-3 or TRBV12-4 with TRBJ1-2, with 8 bases that match TRBD1. The V segment lost 6 bases and the J segment 6 bases; nucleotides outside the gene matches: 15. The length of the CDR3 is 16 residues. Here the CDR3 DNA reads TGTGCCAGCAGGGCGCCGCGGACAGGGTATATGGATGGCTACACCTTC. As protein: CASRAPRTGYMDGYTF.

The chain has TRBV13 and TRBJ2-1, with D possibly matching TRBD2 (5 bases). Germline lookup yields CDR1 PRHDT and CDR2 FYEKMQ (reference sequence). The CDR3 totals 15 residues. V was trimmed by 1 base and J by 5 bases, leaving 12 bases between them. The CDR3, as DNA: TGTGCCAGCAGCTTAGACGGACTCGCCGACAATGAGCAGTTCTTC. This gives the protein CASSLDGLADNEQFF. Looking up the rest from reference TRBV13 and TRBJ2-1 gives the full variable domain: AAGVIQSPRHLIKEKRETATLKCYPIPRHDTVYWYQQGPGQDPQFLISFYEKMQSDKGSIPDRFSAQQFSDYHSELNMSSLELGDSALYFCASSLDGLADNEQFFGPGTRLTVL.

This clonotype came up many times. This chain connects TRBV12-3 or TRBV12-4 to TRBJ2-3, with TRBD2 identical over 9 bases. After removal of 3 bases from V and 0 bases from J, the junction contained 4 bases not matched to a gene. The CDR3 runs 16 residues. The CDR3 region has the DNA TGTGCCAGCAGTTTTCGGCTAGCGGGAAGCACAGATACGCAGTATTTT. Translated: CASSFRLAGSTDTQYF.

This rearrangement joins TRBV27 to TRBJ1-1, with 9 nucleotides matching TRBD1. Germline-derived CDR1 and CDR2 are MNHEY and SMNVEV (reference sequence). The CDR3 spans 15 residues. J was trimmed by 7 bases and V by 6 bases; bases with no gene match: 12. This CDR3 is CASRPRTGERHEAFF. In DNA form, the CDR3 reads TGTGCCAGCAGACCACGGACAGGGGAAAGGCATGAAGCTTTCTTT.

This clonotype came up many times. The chain recombines TRBV28 with TRBJ1-6, with TRBD1 identical over 9 bases. J lost 5 bases, V lost 4 bases, and 0 bases had no gene match. The germline V gene has CDR1 MDHEN and CDR2 SYDVKM. This CDR3 comprises 14 residues. CDR3 DNA sequence: TGTGCCAGCAGTTGGGACAGGGATAATTCACCCCTCCACTTT. It encodes CASSWDRDNSPLHF.

The chain is built from TRBV7-3 and TRBJ2-2; D may be TRBD2 (5 bases). V dropped 5 bases and J dropped 1 base, with 14 bases sitting between them. This CDR3 is 16 amino acids long. Germline V gene data show CDR1 as SGHTA and CDR2 as FQGTGA. CDR3 residues: CASSPREQMNTGELFF. In DNA form, the CDR3 reads TGTGCCAGCAGCCCCCGGGAACAGATGAACACCGGGGAGCTGTTTTTT.

The V gene is TRBV7-9, the J gene TRBJ2-7; D perhaps matches TRBD1 (6 bases). The length of the CDR3 is 14 residues. Trimming took off 2 bases at V and 2 bases at J, with 10 bases between the two ends. The germline V gene has CDR1 SEHNR and CDR2 FQNEAQ (reference sequence). The CDR3 bases are TGTGCCAGCAGCTTACAGGGGACGACCTACGAGCAGTACTTC. Amino acids: CASSLQGTTYEQYF.

This clonotype showed up just a few times. The chain carries TRBV7-3 and TRBJ2-1; 14 bases are a match to TRBD2. CDR1 and CDR2 from the germline V gene are SGHTA and FQGTGA. This CDR3 is built from 18 residues. V lost 5 bases to trimming and J lost 7 bases; unmatched junction nucleotides: 13. The CDR3 region has the DNA TGTGCCAGCAGCCCCGGGACAGTGGGACTAGCGGGAGTTAATGAGCAGTTCTTC. It yields the protein CASSPGTVGLAGVNEQFF.

This clonotype was counted at least ten times. The DNA of the CDR3 is TGTGCCAGCAGTGAAGCGCGGCAGAATCCCTACGAGCAGTACTTC. Its protein is CASSEARQNPYEQYF. The chain employs TRBV2 and TRBJ2-7; no definite D call. CDR1 and CDR2 from the germline V gene are SNHLY and FYNNEI. The CDR3 covers 15 residues. V shed 0 bases and J shed 2 bases, with 11 bases lying between them.

With regard to this clonotype: The missing conserved phenylalanine or tryptophan at the end of this CDR3 makes a read error likely. This sequence joins TRBV29-1 and TRBJ2-1; D unclear. Germline-derived CDR1 and CDR2 are SQVTM and ANQGSEA. The CDR3 totals 13 residues. V was trimmed by 4 bases and J by 0 bases, leaving 7 bases between them. CDR3 sequence: CSVGVGSYNEQFR. The CDR3 bases are TGCAGCGTTGGAGTTGGCTCCTACAATGAGCAGTTCAGA.